This T cell receptor beta chain was found in a study of blood T cell repertoires in COVID-19. For the study at large: Samples of COVID-19 (acute and convalescent) were obtained from the United States, Italy and Spain. T cells, B-cell-depleted T cells, or PBMCs provided the cDNA or gDNA that served as material.

This CDR3 spans 14 amino acids. CDR1 and CDR2 (germline): MNHEY, SMNVEV (reference sequence). The V and J ends lost 6 bases and 1 base respectively, with 10 bases between them. TCRdb's copy holds only in-frame clones and misses some; the assay was immunoSEQ multiplex PCR. The sample holds about 370,000 clones; around 87% are singletons and the top ten take 10%. This clone was recorded at least ten times. The receptor was isolated from a woman in her twenties or thirties with COVID-19, enrolled during active disease. The specimen sequenced was peripheral blood. The chain recombines TRBV27 with TRBJ1-5, with D possibly being TRBD1 (5 bases). The CDR3 nucleotides read TGTGCCAGCAGACAACCAGGGAGCAATCAGCCCCAGCATTTT. Its translation: CASRQPGSNQPQHF.